The clone carrying this T cell receptor beta chain was observed a handful of times. This entry belongs to a study of blood T cell repertoires in COVID-19. Whole-study context: Samples representing acute and convalescent COVID-19 were sourced from the United States, Italy and Spain.

The germline CDR1 and CDR2 sequences are MNHEY and SVGEGT. V lost 2 bases, J lost 8 bases, and 12 bases stayed unmatched. The CDR3 spans 16 residues. This table comes from immunoSEQ multiplex PCR, and its TCRdb copy is limited to in-frame clones, with some not included. The sample lists about 98,000 clones, approximately 78% seen once, with about 9.6% in the top ten. The chain combines TRBV6-2 or TRBV6-3 with TRBJ1-2; the match to TRBD1 covers 9 bases. This receptor was taken from a man in his sixties with active or convalescent COVID-19. Specimen: peripheral blood. CDR3 in amino acids: CASSYLPTGGDGGYTF. CDR3 bases: TGTGCCAGCAGTTACCTCCCAACAGGGGGCGACGGGGGCTACACCTTC.